These T cell receptor beta chains were read from a single sample in a study of T cell responses to AZD1222 COVID-19 vaccine. Some clones are missing from TCRdb's copy, which holds only in-frame ones; the method was immunoSEQ multiplex PCR. This sample has about 120,000 clones, with approximately 92% found just once. Material: peripheral blood, obtained on day 0 of AZD1222 vaccination. These receptors were taken from an adult in good health. CDR3s include the opening cysteine and the closing phenylalanine or tryptophan. Fields, in order: J gene, V gene, CDR3 protein.

j_call: TRBJ2-1; v_call: TRBV4-2; cdr3_aa: CASSQAFSGYEQFF
j_call: TRBJ2-7; v_call: TRBV27; cdr3_aa: CASSFAYEQYF
j_call: TRBJ1-1; v_call: TRBV18; cdr3_aa: CASSPGLNTEAFF
j_call: TRBJ2-7; v_call: TRBV28; cdr3_aa: CASSLLSGGHYEQYF
j_call: TRBJ1-2; v_call: TRBV19; cdr3_aa: CASSRQAYYGYTF
j_call: TRBJ2-7; v_call: TRBV9; cdr3_aa: CASSPSGGFYEQYF
j_call: TRBJ2-7; v_call: TRBV5-5; cdr3_aa: CASSSTGRTIDEQYF
j_call: TRBJ2-5; v_call: TRBV11-2; cdr3_aa: CASSLGPGGGQETQYF
j_call: TRBJ2-3; v_call: TRBV7-6; cdr3_aa: CASSGASASTDTQYF
j_call: TRBJ2-7; v_call: TRBV5-1; cdr3_aa: CASRLEPRQGTSYEQYF
j_call: TRBJ1-3; v_call: TRBV7-7; cdr3_aa: CASSPERQGIGGSGNTIYF
j_call: TRBJ1-1; v_call: TRBV5-5; cdr3_aa: CASSPKGIPPYTTEAFF
j_call: TRBJ2-1; v_call: TRBV7-7; cdr3_aa: CASSLGVGLPYNEQFF
j_call: TRBJ1-5; v_call: TRBV19; cdr3_aa: CASSIWGGQPQHF
j_call: TRBJ2-2; v_call: TRBV6-5; cdr3_aa: CASSYQTGELFF
j_call: TRBJ1-2; v_call: TRBV6-2/TRBV6-3; cdr3_aa: CASSYSGTRDGYTF
j_call: TRBJ2-2; v_call: TRBV11-2; cdr3_aa: CASSLELGFVSTGELFF